This TCR beta chain was retrieved from a study of T cell responses to AZD1222 COVID-19 vaccine (dated by TCRdb to the early 2020s). Study-level background: AZD1222 recipients with second doses at about 4 weeks or about 12 weeks were pooled, because spike-specific TCR depth and breadth did not differ between schedules. Trial participants were enrolled into age subgroups of 18-55, 56-69 and 70-plus years, which contained about 160, 30 and 59 TCR-sequenced participants, respectively. TCR sequencing covered more than 230 trial participants: around 210 given two doses of AZD1222 and approximately 26 given two doses of MenACWY control vaccine. What the research found in general, with its limitations: Participants were mostly white British and included more females than males, and it was suggested by the authors that clonal diversity may have been underestimated. In the small 56-69-year group, the increase in depth fell short of significance, most likely because of low power. Because no day 14 peak-response samples were available, repertoires were characterized only after the peak T cell response. Epitopes outside the regions mutated in the B.1.351 and B.1.1.7 variants were reportedly recognized by nearly half of the unique spike-specific TCRs. Conclusions about previously exposed vaccinees are limited because only a handful of AZD1222 recipients were SARS-CoV-2 seropositive at baseline. CD4 TCRs associated with the vaccine covered the entire spike protein, and the dominant responses were in regions 160-218 and 743-854. Spike-specific TCR breadth and depth rose significantly after two AZD1222 doses compared with day 0 and with MenACWY recipients.

The CDR3 regions of human TCRbeta chains were analyzed by immunosequencing. The source study handled its data this way. Repertoire TCRs were checked for matches against a reference library of SARS-CoV-2-specific TCRs that had been generated using the MIRA antigen-specificity platform. Breadth meant the fraction of unique TCRs that were SARS-CoV-2-associated, whereas depth meant the fraction of total T cells that were SARS-CoV-2-associated. Using the MIRA data, each spike-specific TCR was assigned both to the spike region to which the TCR was reactive and to a CD4 or CD8 class. Log10-transformed breadth and depth values were compared by one-way ANOVA with Sidak's multiple comparisons tests. The table was pulled from immuneACCESS by TCRdb, which kept in-frame rearrangements only. Such tables lose some clones; where checked, under half of the loss comes from unresolved V genes, and the rest has no known cause. The DNA gave D and trimming, while V, J and clone size come from that table. The sample records roughly 130,000 clones, 70% to 90% of which are singletons. The biggest ten clones account for roughly 12% of the sample.

The meaning of the sample's time point label: baseline before first vaccination. Vaccinee samples came from UK trials COV001 and COV002, including a single-blind randomized controlled phase 2/3 trial of AZD1222 (ChAdOx1 nCoV-19) in healthy adults. Trial participant PBMC samples were collected at day 0 and day 28 after the second dose for TCRbeta chain sequencing. Notes on this clone: This clone's antigen is unknown. Base qualities are missing; no much larger clone stands one base away.

The CDR3 goes from the cysteine to the phenylalanine over 15 residues. Only the CDR3 part of the read is kept: 45 bases, read in frame from the first base. Trimming removed 3 bases from V and 1 base from J, leaving 12 bases between the germline ends. Per the germline V gene, ENHRY is the CDR1 and SYGVKD is the CDR2. The sequence is built from TRBV10-3 and TRBJ1-1, and the D gene may be TRBD1, 5 bases matching. This receptor was obtained from an adult in good health. Sequenced here: peripheral blood, sampled on day 0 of AZD1222 vaccination. The DNA reads TGTGCCATCAGTGAACCGGGACTAAAGAACACTGAAGCTTTCTTT. This encodes CAISEPGLKNTEAFF.